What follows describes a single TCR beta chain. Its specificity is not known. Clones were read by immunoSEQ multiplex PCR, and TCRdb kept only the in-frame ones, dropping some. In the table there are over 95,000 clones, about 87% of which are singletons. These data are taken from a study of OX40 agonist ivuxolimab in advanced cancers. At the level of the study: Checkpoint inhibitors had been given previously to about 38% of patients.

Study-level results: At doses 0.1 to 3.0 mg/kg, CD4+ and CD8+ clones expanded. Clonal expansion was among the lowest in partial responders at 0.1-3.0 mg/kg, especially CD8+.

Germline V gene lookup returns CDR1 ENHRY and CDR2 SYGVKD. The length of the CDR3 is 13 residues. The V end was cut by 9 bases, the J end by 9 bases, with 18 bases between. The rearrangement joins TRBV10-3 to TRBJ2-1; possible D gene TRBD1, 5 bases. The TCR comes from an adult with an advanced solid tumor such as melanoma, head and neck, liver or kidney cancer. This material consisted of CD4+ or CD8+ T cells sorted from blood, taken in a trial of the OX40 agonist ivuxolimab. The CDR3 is CAIGISGIIEQFF. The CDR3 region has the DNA TGTGCCATTGGTATCTCAGGGATTATTGAGCAGTTCTTC.